This T cell receptor beta chain came from a study of T cells in Graves' hyperthyroidism and ophthalmopathy. RNA transcripts were the template for amplifying TCR beta CDR3 regions. The HTBI primer set served for first-round RT-PCR of the TCR CDR3. TCRdb called the multiplex PCR reads again in MiXCR, with one record for every CDR3 protein. This table holds 450,000 to 500,000 distinct CDR3 sequences, about 20% found once. This CDR3 comprises 13 residues. CDR1 and CDR2 from the germline V gene are DFQATT and SNEGSKA (reference sequence). The V end was cut by 3 bases, the J end by 6 bases, with 14 bases between.

This receptor was obtained from a woman in her 70s with Graves' ophthalmopathy. The specimen was blood. The chain combines TRBV20-1 with TRBJ1-2; possibly TRBD1 for D (6 bases). The CDR3 loop is CSARNREKDGYTF. The CDR3 region has the DNA TGCAGTGCTAGGAACAGGGAAAAGGATGGCTACACCTTC.